A selection of T cell receptor beta chains follows, all from one sample in a study of follicular helper T cells after annual influenza vaccination. The method was immunoSEQ multiplex PCR; TCRdb's version includes in-frame clones alone and lacks a portion of them. The data hold over 11,000 clones, with roughly 81% observed a single time. The source material was CXCR5- memory CD4+ T cells sorted from blood, sampled on the day of influenza vaccination. These receptors were obtained from an adult who received the influenza vaccine. Both conserved end residues are part of each CDR3. The D gene is left open where the match is weak. Clone size is shown for a subset of rows, as once, few, many or a class of expanded clone.

>14|.|TRBV7-8|.|TRBJ1-6
TGTGCCAGCAGCTTAGAGGTCAGATATTCACCCCTCCACTTT
CASSLEVRYSPLHF
>17|.|TRBV4-3|.|TRBJ1-3
TGCGCCAGCAGCCAGTCCCTGGCCCTAATCTCTGGAAACACCATATATTTT
CASSQSLALISGNTIYF
>13|.|TRBV7-3|.|TRBJ2-1
TGTGCCAGCAGCTCCTCGAGCATAAATGAGCAGTTCTTC
CASSSSSINEQFF
>13|.|TRBV7-3|.|TRBJ2-2
TGTGCCAGCAGCTTAACAGGAGCCGGGGAGCTGTTTTTT
CASSLTGAGELFF
>13|.|TRBV30|.|TRBJ1-1
TGTGCCTGGAGAGAAGGCCTCCCCGCTGAAGCTTTCTTT
CAWREGLPAEAFF
>14|TRBD1|TRBV6-5|.|TRBJ1-2
TGTGCCAGCAGTACGGGGACAGGGGGCTATGGCTACACCTTC
CASSTGTGGYGYTF
>13|.|TRBV4-1|.|TRBJ2-3
TGCGCCAGCAGCCAACTCGGTTACGGTACGCAGTATTTT
CASSQLGYGTQYF
>16|TRBD1|TRBV5-4|.|TRBJ2-5
TGTGCCAGCAGCTTGGCCGGGCGGACAGGTCAAGAGACCCAGTACTTC
CASSLAGRTGQETQYF
>13|.|TRBV6-1|.|TRBJ1-5
TGTGCCAGCACAGGGGATAGCAATCAGCCCCAGCATTTT
CASTGDSNQPQHF
>14|TRBD1|TRBV7-2|.|TRBJ2-5
TGTGCCAGCAGCTACTACAGGGGCTCGGAGACCCAGTACTTC
CASSYYRGSETQYF
>15|.|TRBV6-5|.|TRBJ1-6
TGTGCCAGCAGTTACAGGATATACGAGACTTCACCCCTCCACTTT
CASSYRIYETSPLHF
>14|.|TRBV4-1|few|TRBJ2-1
TGCGCCAGCAGCCAAGATTGGCTAGCGAATGAGCAGTTCTTC
CASSQDWLANEQFF
>15|.|TRBV9|once|TRBJ2-2
TGTGCCAGCAGCAAGAGGACCGCTTCCACCGGGGAGCTGTTTTTT
CASSKRTASTGELFF
>16|TRBD2|TRBV5-1|.|TRBJ2-1
TGCGCCAGCAGCTTGGGGACTAGAGGCTCTTGGAGCGAGCAGTTCTTC
CASSLGTRGSWSEQFF
>14|.|TRBV9|.|TRBJ2-5
TGTGCCAGCAGCGTGGGGACGGGGCAAGAGACCCAGTACTTC
CASSVGTGQETQYF
>15|.|TRBV15|.|TRBJ1-6
TGTGCCACCAGCAGAGACAGGGGTGGTAATTCACCCCTCCACTTT
CATSRDRGGNSPLHF
>13|.|TRBV11-3|.|TRBJ2-1
TGTGCCAGCAGTCTTGCAGGGAGGAGTGAGCAGTTCTTC
CASSLAGRSEQFF
>14|.|TRBV19|.|TRBJ1-3
TGTGCCAGTACTTACATGCCCTCTGGAAACACCATATATTTT
CASTYMPSGNTIYF
>13|.|TRBV19|.|TRBJ2-3
TGTGCCACCTCGACCGGCAGCACAGATACGCAGTATTTT
CATSTGSTDTQYF
>16|.|TRBV5-1|.|TRBJ2-5
TGCGCCAGCAGCCGGCTCCCGCGGGACGGCCAAGAGACCCAGTACTTC
CASSRLPRDGQETQYF
>14|.|TRBV2|.|TRBJ2-3
TGTGCCAGCAGTGAGTCCAGGGGAATAGATACGCAGTATTTT
CASSESRGIDTQYF
>15|.|TRBV29-1|.|TRBJ2-6
TGCAGCGTTGCGGATTCTTCCTCTGGGGCCAACGTCCTGACTTTC
CSVADSSSGANVLTF
>18|TRBD1|TRBV5-4|.|TRBJ2-1
TGTGCCAGCAGCTTGGGGCGATCGTCCCGGGACAGTGACAATGAGCAGTTCTTC
CASSLGRSSRDSDNEQFF
>13|.|TRBV28|.|TRBJ1-2
TGTGCCAGCAGTTTCAACGCAGGGCATGGCTACACCTTC
CASSFNAGHGYTF
>15|.|TRBV19|.|TRBJ1-2
TGTGCCAGTAGTATAGGAGGGGCGGCGAACTATGGCTACACCTTC
CASSIGGAANYGYTF
>13|TRBD1|TRBV6-1|.|TRBJ2-2
TGTGCCGGCAGACAGGGGGCCGGCGGGGAGCTGTTTTTT
CAGRQGAGGELFF
>12|.|TRBV5-8|.|TRBJ1-2
TGTGCCAGCAGCTTGCTTTCCCAAGGCTACACCTTC
CASSLLSQGYTF
>13|.|TRBV19|.|TRBJ1-5
TGTGCCAGTCAAAACGAGCTGGGGGGGACCCAGCATTTT
CASQNELGGTQHF
>13|.|TRBV9|.|TRBJ1-1
TGTGCCAGCAGCGTCGGTGGCGCCACTGAAGCTTTCTTT
CASSVGGATEAFF
>17|TRBD1|TRBV19|.|TRBJ1-2
TGTGCCAGTAGTCCCGCGGCCGGACAGGGGAGGGCCTATGGCTACACCTTC
CASSPAAGQGRAYGYTF
>17|TRBD1|TRBV5-1|.|TRBJ2-3
TGCGCCAGCAGCTTGGATCGAGGGGACAGGGACAGAGATACGCAGTATTTT
CASSLDRGDRDRDTQYF
>15|TRBD1|TRBV30|.|TRBJ2-6
TGTGCCTGGGCCAAAGACAGGGCTGGGGCCAACGTCCTGACTTTC
CAWAKDRAGANVLTF
>16|TRBD2|TRBV4-1|.|TRBJ2-1
TGCGCCAGCAGCCAACCGACTAGCGGGGGGGCAGACGAGCAGTTCTTC
CASSQPTSGGADEQFF
>16|TRBD2|TRBV4-2|.|TRBJ2-3
TGTGCCAGCAGCCAAGGTTTCGGGGGGGCCGCAGATACGCAGTATTTT
CASSQGFGGAADTQYF
>14|.|TRBV19|.|TRBJ1-2
TGTGCCAGTATAAGGTCAGGGGATCTTCATGGCTACACCTTC
CASIRSGDLHGYTF
>13|.|TRBV28|.|TRBJ2-5
TGTGCCAGCAGTTCGTTCGTCCGGGAGACCCAGTACTTC
CASSSFVRETQYF
>15|TRBD1|TRBV28|.|TRBJ1-1
TGTGCCAGTAGCCCCCGGGGACAGCCGAACACTGAAGCTTTCTTT
CASSPRGQPNTEAFF
>15|.|TRBV7-2|.|TRBJ2-3
TGTGCCAGCAGCTTAGGACTGGTAAGCACAGATACGCAGTATTTT
CASSLGLVSTDTQYF
>15|.|TRBV6-5|.|TRBJ1-1
TGTGCCAGCAGGCTAGCGGGACGGAAGAACACTGAAGCTTTCTTT
CASRLAGRKNTEAFF
>16|.|TRBV2|few|TRBJ1-6
TGTGCCAGCAGTGAAAGGGGATCCTCCTATAATTCACCCCTCCACTTT
CASSERGSSYNSPLHF